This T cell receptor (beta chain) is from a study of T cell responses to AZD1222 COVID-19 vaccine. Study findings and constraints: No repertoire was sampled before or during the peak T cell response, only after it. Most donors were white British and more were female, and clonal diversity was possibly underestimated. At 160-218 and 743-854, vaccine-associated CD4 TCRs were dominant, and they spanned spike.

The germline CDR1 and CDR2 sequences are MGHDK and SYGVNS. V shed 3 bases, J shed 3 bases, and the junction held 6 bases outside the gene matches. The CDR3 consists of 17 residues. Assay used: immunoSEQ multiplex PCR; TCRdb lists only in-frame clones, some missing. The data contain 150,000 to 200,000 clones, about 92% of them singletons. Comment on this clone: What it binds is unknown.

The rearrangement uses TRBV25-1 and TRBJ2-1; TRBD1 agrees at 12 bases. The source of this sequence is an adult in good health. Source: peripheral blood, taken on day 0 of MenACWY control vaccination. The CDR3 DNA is TGTGCCAGCAGTGAGTTGGGGACAGGGGGCTACTACAATGAGCAGTTCTTC. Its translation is CASSELGTGGYYNEQFF.